This entry describes one T cell receptor (beta chain). This entry is derived from a study of control samples from healthy donors and cancer patients. Germline lookup yields CDR1 SEHNR and CDR2 FQNEAQ (reference sequence). The CDR3 has 14 amino acids. The V gene end was trimmed by 5 bases and the J gene end by 4 bases; junction bases not matched to a gene: 6. The assay was immunoSEQ multiplex PCR, and TCRdb's table has in-frame clones only and misses some. The sample holds 150,000 to 170,000 clones, approximately 94% seen once. The source of this sequence is a man in his forties in good health. The sequencing sample was made of blood. The rearrangement uses TRBV7-9 and TRBJ2-7, with 9 bases identical to TRBD2. CDR3 residues: CASSAGLASYEQYF. CDR3 coding DNA: TGTGCCAGCAGCGCCGGACTAGCGAGTTACGAGCAGTACTTC.